One and the same sample provided the 16 T cell receptor beta chains below, sequenced in a study of graft-versus-host responses after intestinal transplantation. These TCRs' antigens remain unknown. Data came from immunoSEQ multiplex PCR; TCRdb stores just in-frame clones and leaves some out. This table holds more than 85,000 clones, about 93% found once. Source: unstimulated CD8+ T cells sorted from spleen or lymph node cells, taken before intestinal transplant. Source of these receptors: a human donor who received an intestinal transplant.

The chain uses TRBV29-1 and TRBJ1-1; a weak D match, TRBD1 (6 bases). The CDR3 has 13 amino acids. The V and J ends lost 3 bases and 8 bases respectively, with 16 bases between them. Germline CDR1 and CDR2: SQVTM and ANQGSEA. This chain's CDR3 is CSVDKGGPPEAFF. For the CDR3, the DNA is TGCAGCGTTGATAAGGGGGGGCCCCCCGAAGCTTTCTTT.

The rearrangement uses TRBV5-5 and TRBJ2-7, with TRBD2 identical over 7 bases. Germline V gene lookup returns CDR1 SGHKS and CDR2 YYEKEE (reference sequence). The length of the CDR3 is 15 residues. V was clipped by 0 bases and J by 2 bases; unmatched bases: 5. CDR3: CASSLGGSPTYEQYF. In nucleotides, the CDR3 is TGTGCCAGCAGCTTGGGCGGGAGCCCCACCTACGAGCAGTACTTC.

The V gene is TRBV9, the J gene TRBJ1-4; D remains unclear. CDR3 length: 15 amino acids. The V end was cut by 0 bases, the J end by 10 bases, with 16 bases between. The germline gives CDR1 SGDLS, CDR2 YYNGEE. CDR3 region: CASSVGSDRRGKLFF. CDR3 DNA: TGTGCCAGCAGCGTAGGGTCCGACCGGCGGGGAAAACTGTTTTTT.

The rearrangement joins TRBV4-1 to TRBJ1-2, with D hard to call. CDR1 MGHRA and CDR2 YSYEKL come from the germline V gene. This CDR3 comprises 15 residues. Trimming cost V 0 bases and J 6 bases, with 14 bases left between them. CDR3 sequence reads: CASSQDPVGLDGYTF. The CDR3 DNA sequence: TGCGCCAGCAGCCAAGATCCCGTGGGCTTGGATGGCTACACCTTC.

This clone was detected only a few times. The chain carries TRBV6-6 and TRBJ1-4; TRBD1 might be the D (5 bases). Germline CDR1 is MNHNY and CDR2 is SVGAGI (reference sequence). Trimming shortened V by 2 bases and J by 8 bases, and 9 bases separated the two germline ends. CDR3 length: 13 amino acids. As DNA, the CDR3 is TGTGCCAGCAGTTACGGGGGGGGAGAAAAACTGTTTTTT. Protein product: CASSYGGGEKLFF.

The chain uses TRBV10-3 and TRBJ2-1, with D uncertain. The CDR3 has 16 residues. Germline V gene data show CDR1 as ENHRY and CDR2 as SYGVKD. V was shortened by 4 bases and J by 8 bases, with 21 bases between the two germline ends. The CDR3 loop reads CAISGSERQMIDEQFF. The CDR3 coding sequence is TGTGCCATCAGTGGATCCGAGAGACAAATGATCGATGAGCAGTTCTTC.

V and J are TRBV28 and TRBJ2-7, with D unclear. Germline V gene lookup returns CDR1 MDHEN and CDR2 SYDVKM. CDR3 length equals 15 residues. V gave up 5 bases and J gave up 2 bases, with 16 bases separating them. In nucleotides, the CDR3 is TGTGCCAGCAGTCCCGCCGTCAGGTCTCCCTACGAGCAGTACTTC. It encodes CASSPAVRSPYEQYF.

J is TRBJ2-5 and V is TRBV30; D assignment may be TRBD1 or TRBD2 (5 bases each). Germline V gene data show CDR1 as GTSNPN and CDR2 as SVGIG (reference sequence). The CDR3 extends over 11 amino acids. Deletions cut 4 bases from V and 5 bases from J, with 8 bases between. CDR3 nucleotides: TGTGCCTGGACCTGGGGGGAGACCCAGTACTTC. It is translated as CAWTWGETQYF.

The CDR3 loop is CASSIKTSGSWTGELFF. CDR3 bases: TGTGCCAGTAGTATTAAGACTAGCGGGAGTTGGACCGGGGAGCTGTTTTTT. The chain combines TRBV19 with TRBJ2-2, with TRBD2 matching over 12 bases. Germline CDR1 is LNHDA and CDR2 is SQIVND (reference sequence). J gave up 5 bases and V 3 bases, and 7 bases lay outside the gene matches. The CDR3 length is 17 residues. The full variable domain, its missing parts supplied by reference TRBV19 and TRBJ2-2, is DGGITQSPKYLFRKEGQNVTLSCEQNLNHDAMYWYRQDPGQGLRLIYYSQIVNDFQKGDIAEGYSVSREKKESFPLTVTSAQKNPTAFYLCASSIKTSGSWTGELFFGEGSRLTVL.

The rearrangement uses TRBV4-1 and TRBJ2-7, with 9 bases identical to TRBD2. J lost 5 bases, V lost 1 base, and 6 bases had no gene match. Per germline, CDR1 MGHRA and CDR2 YSYEKL. The CDR3 runs 15 residues. CDR3 sequence: CASSQGPGLANEQYF. Written as DNA, the CDR3 is TGCGCCAGCAGCCAAGGTCCGGGACTAGCTAACGAGCAGTACTTC.

The chain uses TRBV11-2 and TRBJ2-7; perhaps TRBD1 as D (6 bases). V was shortened by 4 bases and J by 2 bases, with 21 bases between the two germline ends. Per the germline V gene, CDR1 is SGHAT and CDR2 is FQNNGV. This CDR3 is built from 17 residues. CDR3 DNA: TGTGCCAGCAGCTCGGCAGGGGTAGCTGGGGCCCCCTACGAGCAGTACTTC. This encodes CASSSAGVAGAPYEQYF.

V and J are TRBV9 and TRBJ2-7, with D perhaps matching TRBD2 (5 bases). The CDR3 is 13 residues long. Between the trimmed V and J ends, which lost 3 bases and 0 bases, there was a span of 7 bases. Per the germline V gene, CDR1 is SGDLS and CDR2 is YYNGEE. The CDR3 region is CASSGGFSYEQYF. The CDR3 nucleotides read TGTGCCAGCAGCGGAGGGTTCTCCTACGAGCAGTACTTC.

J is TRBJ2-1 and V is TRBV6-1; TRBD1 agrees at 10 bases. The CDR3 totals 12 residues. V shed 11 bases, J shed 8 bases, and the junction held 6 bases outside the gene matches. From germline, CDR1 is MNHNS and CDR2 SASEGT. The DNA of the CDR3 is TGTGCCGGGGAAGACAGGGGGCATGAGCAGTTCTTC. It translates to CAGEDRGHEQFF.

The rearrangement uses TRBV27 and TRBJ1-2, with D possibly TRBD1 on 6 matching bases. The CDR3 runs to 13 residues. Between the trimmed V and J ends, which lost 4 bases and 8 bases, there was a span of 14 bases. The germline gives CDR1 MNHEY, CDR2 SMNVEV (reference sequence). CDR3 in DNA: TGTGCCAGCAGTTGGGGGCGGATGGAGGGCTACACCTTC. This codes for CASSWGRMEGYTF.

The chain's CDR3 is CASSTQGGETQYF. CDR3 DNA: TGTGCCAGTAGTACCCAGGGAGGAGAGACCCAGTACTTC. The chain uses TRBV19 and TRBJ2-5; possibly TRBD2 for D (6 bases). CDR3 size: 13 residues. V dropped 4 bases and J dropped 4 bases, with 10 bases sitting between them. Germline loops: CDR1 LNHDA, CDR2 SQIVND (reference sequence).

The rearrangement joins TRBV6-5 to TRBJ1-4; D is unclear. Trimming took off 0 bases at V and 2 bases at J, with 4 bases between the two ends. This CDR3 is built from 14 residues. CDR1 MNHEY and CDR2 SVGAGI come from the germline V gene. CDR3 region: CASSYSGTNEKLFF. The CDR3 region has the DNA TGTGCCAGCAGTTACTCAGGGACTAATGAAAAACTGTTTTTT.